The entry that follows covers one T cell receptor beta chain sequence. The table lists this clonotype with many counts. Its cognate antigen has yet to be identified. Base qualities are missing; no much larger clone stands one base away. The library was obtained by 5' RACE. Sequencing was performed on a NextSeq 500. In the TCR library protocol, unique molecular identifiers were attached to individual cDNA molecules to correct for PCR bias and sequencing error. TCR alpha and beta chains were both sequenced, and the abundances of alpha and beta sequences in each sample were closely correlated with each other. From the authors' description of their analysis: V gene, J gene and CDR3 annotation of TCR sequences was performed with Decombinator V4. TCRs were defined as expanded if a significant change between any two time points was detected under a Poisson model with p below 0.0001. TCR abundances were normalised to the total number of TCRs sequenced in each sample and reported as counts per million. MAIT TCRs were defined by TRAV1-2 paired with TRAJ12, TRAJ20 or TRAJ33, and iNKT TCRs by TRAV10 paired with TRAJ18. VDJdb, accessed on 1 November 2021, was searched for TCRs annotated for CMV, EBV and SARS-CoV-2, and TCRs annotated for more than one antigen were excluded. Using fastp trimming at Q25 and MiXCR clonotype assembly, TCRdb reanalyzed the public sequencing data and kept in-frame beta chains. Each record represents a unique CDR3 protein, reported with the most common genes and DNA among its rows. TCRdb's processing, not the study's, gives the V and J calls here. This sample has about 70,000 distinct CDR3 sequences in its table, and approximately 12% of those were observed once. The ten largest clones capture about 16% of the sample.

This specimen comes from a study of early T cells in non-severe SARS-CoV-2 infection (dated by TCRdb to about 2021). Regarding the research as a whole: Because TCR sequencing relied on bulk RNA taken from unsorted whole blood, pairing of alpha and beta chains was not possible.

Cut back by 3 bases and 3 bases, the V and J ends lie 15 bases apart. According to the germline V gene, CDR1 reads SGHAT and CDR2 reads FQNNGV. The CDR3 has 15 amino acids, counting the end cysteine and phenylalanine. The entry retains the CDR3 DNA only, 45 bases that are in frame from base 1. The investigation overall reported the following: VDJdb matching was skewed toward anti-spike CD8 responses and likely underestimated virus-specific expansions by missing private and CD4 specificities.

The study was a case-control design nested within a healthcare worker cohort in London, UK, with weekly nasopharyngeal swab PCR tests and blood sampling. Healthcare workers were enrolled in the week of the UK lockdown, from 23 to 31 March 2020, and were followed every week for up to about 15 weeks. The sequence was collected from an adult who was a healthcare worker with PCR-confirmed SARS-CoV-2 infection or an uninfected control (not recorded which). The donor label of this sample is uncertain. The chain couples TRBV11-2 to TRBJ2-7, and possibly TRBD2, on 6 matching bases. Sequenced material: whole blood, taken at baseline. The DNA is TGTGCCAGCAGCTTTAGCCGGGACTTGCACTACGAGCAGTACTTC. This codes for CASSFSRDLHYEQYF.